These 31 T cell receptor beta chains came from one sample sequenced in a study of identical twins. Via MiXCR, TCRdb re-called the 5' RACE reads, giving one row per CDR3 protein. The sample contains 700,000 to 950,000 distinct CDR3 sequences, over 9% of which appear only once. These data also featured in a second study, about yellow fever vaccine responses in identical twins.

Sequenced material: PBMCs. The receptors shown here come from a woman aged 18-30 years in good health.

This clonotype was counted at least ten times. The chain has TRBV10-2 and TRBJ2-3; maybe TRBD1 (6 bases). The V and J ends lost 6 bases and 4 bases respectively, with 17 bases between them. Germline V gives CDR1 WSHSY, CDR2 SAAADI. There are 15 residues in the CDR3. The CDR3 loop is CASSDTGISADTQYF. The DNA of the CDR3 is TGCGCCAGCAGCGATACAGGGATCAGCGCAGATACGCAGTATTTT.

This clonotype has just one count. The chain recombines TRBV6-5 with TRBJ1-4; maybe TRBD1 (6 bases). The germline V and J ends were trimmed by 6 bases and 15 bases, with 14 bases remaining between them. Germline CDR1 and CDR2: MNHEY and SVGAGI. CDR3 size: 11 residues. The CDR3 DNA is TGTGCCAGCAGGGGGAACAGGGACTTGTTTTTT. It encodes CASRGNRDLFF.

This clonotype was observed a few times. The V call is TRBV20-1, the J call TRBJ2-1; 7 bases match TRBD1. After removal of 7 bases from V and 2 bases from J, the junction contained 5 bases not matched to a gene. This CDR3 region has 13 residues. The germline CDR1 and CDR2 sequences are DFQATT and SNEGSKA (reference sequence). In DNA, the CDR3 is TGCAGTGGACGGGACAGAGCCTACAATGAGCAGTTCTTC. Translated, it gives CSGRDRAYNEQFF.

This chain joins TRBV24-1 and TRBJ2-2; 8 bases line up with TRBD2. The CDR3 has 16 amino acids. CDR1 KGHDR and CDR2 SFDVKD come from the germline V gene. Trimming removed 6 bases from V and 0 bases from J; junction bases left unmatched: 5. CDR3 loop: CATSLTGGANTGELFF. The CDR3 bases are TGTGCCACCAGTCTCACGGGAGGGGCGAACACCGGGGAGCTGTTTTTT.

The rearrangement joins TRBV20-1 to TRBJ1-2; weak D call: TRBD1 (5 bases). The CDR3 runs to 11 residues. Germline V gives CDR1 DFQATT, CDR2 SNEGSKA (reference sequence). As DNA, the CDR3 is TGCAGCGAAGACAGAAACTATGGCTACACCTTC. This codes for CSEDRNYGYTF.

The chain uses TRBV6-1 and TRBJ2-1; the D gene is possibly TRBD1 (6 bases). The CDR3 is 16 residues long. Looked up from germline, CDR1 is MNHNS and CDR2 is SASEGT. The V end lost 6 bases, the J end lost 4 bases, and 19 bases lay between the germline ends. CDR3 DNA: TGTGCCAGCAGACCCAACCCCCGGGACATTTACAATGAGCAGTTCTTC. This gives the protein CASRPNPRDIYNEQFF.

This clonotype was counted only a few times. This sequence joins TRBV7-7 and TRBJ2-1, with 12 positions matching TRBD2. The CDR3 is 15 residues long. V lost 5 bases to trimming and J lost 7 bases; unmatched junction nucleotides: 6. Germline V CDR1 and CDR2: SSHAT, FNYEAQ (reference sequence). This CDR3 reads CASSQGLAGINEQFF. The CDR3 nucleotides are TGTGCCAGCAGCCAAGGACTAGCGGGAATTAATGAGCAGTTCTTC.

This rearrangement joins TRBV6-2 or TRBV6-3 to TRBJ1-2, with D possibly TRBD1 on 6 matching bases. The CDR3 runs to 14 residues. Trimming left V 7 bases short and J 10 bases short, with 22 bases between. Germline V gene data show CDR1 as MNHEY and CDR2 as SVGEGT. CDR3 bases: TGTGCCAGCATCAATGCTGGGACATCGGCTTCCTACACCTTC. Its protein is CASINAGTSASYTF.

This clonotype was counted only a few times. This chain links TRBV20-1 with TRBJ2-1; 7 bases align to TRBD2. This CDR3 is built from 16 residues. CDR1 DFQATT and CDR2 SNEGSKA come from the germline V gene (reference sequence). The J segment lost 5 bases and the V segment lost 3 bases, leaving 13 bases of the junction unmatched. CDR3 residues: CSARTPGLAVHNEQFF. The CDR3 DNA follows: TGCAGTGCTAGGACCCCCGGGCTAGCGGTTCACAATGAGCAGTTCTTC.

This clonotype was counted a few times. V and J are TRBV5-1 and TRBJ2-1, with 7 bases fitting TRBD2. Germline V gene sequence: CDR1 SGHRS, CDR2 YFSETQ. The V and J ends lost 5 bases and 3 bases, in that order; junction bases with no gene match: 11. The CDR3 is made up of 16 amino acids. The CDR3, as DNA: TGCGCCAGCAGACTCACCGGGACTACCCACTACAATGAGCAGTTCTTC. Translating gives CASRLTGTTHYNEQFF. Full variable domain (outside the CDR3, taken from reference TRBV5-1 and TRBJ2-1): KAGVTQTPRYLIKTRGQQVTLSCSPISGHRSVSWYQQTPGQGLQFLFEYFSETQRNKGNFPGRFSGRQFSNSRSEMNVSTLELGDSALYLCASRLTGTTHYNEQFFGPGTRLTVL.

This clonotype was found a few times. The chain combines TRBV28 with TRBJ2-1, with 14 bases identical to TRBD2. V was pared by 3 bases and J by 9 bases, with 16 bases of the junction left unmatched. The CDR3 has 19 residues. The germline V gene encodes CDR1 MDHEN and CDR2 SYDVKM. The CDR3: CASSFHRTGTSGSSSEQFF. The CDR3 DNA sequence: TGTGCCAGCAGTTTCCATCGTACCGGGACTAGCGGGAGCAGTAGTGAGCAGTTCTTC.

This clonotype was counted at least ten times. Here the CDR3 reads CASSMGPGGDIQYF. CDR3 coding DNA: TGTGCCAGCAGTATGGGACCGGGAGGGGACATTCAGTACTTC. The chain carries TRBV12-3 or TRBV12-4 and TRBJ2-4, with TRBD2 identical over 8 bases. CDR3 length equals 14 residues. Unmatched junction bases numbered 8, after V lost 5 bases and J lost 8 bases.

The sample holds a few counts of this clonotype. CDR3 bases: TGTGCCAGCAGTGAAGAAGATGACAGGGTCCGTGAGCCCCAGCATTTT. Translated, it gives CASSEEDDRVREPQHF. The chain carries TRBV2 and TRBJ1-5, with 7 bases lining up with TRBD1. V shed 1 base and J 8 bases; nucleotides not matched to a gene: 11. The CDR3 consists of 16 residues. Germline CDR1 is SNHLY and CDR2 is FYNNEI. Combining the CDR3 with reference TRBV2 and TRBJ1-5 gives the whole variable domain EPEVTQTPSHQVTQMGQEVILRCVPISNHLYFYWYRQILGQKVEFLVSFYNNEISEKSEIFDDQFSVERPDGSNFTLKIRSTKLEDSAMYFCASSEEDDRVREPQHFGDGTRLSIL.

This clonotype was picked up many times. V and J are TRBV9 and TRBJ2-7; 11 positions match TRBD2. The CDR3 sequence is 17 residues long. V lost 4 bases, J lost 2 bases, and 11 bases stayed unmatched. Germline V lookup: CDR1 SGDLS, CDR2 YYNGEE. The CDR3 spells CASSPQGTSGTPYEQYF. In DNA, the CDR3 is TGTGCCAGCAGCCCCCAGGGGACTAGCGGAACCCCCTACGAGCAGTACTTC.

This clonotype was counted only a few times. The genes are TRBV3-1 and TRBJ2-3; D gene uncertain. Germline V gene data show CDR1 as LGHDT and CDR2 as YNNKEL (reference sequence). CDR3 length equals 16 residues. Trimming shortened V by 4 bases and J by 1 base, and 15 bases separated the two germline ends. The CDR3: CASSPSPRTRTDTQYF. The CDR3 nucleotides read TGTGCCAGCAGCCCAAGCCCAAGAACTCGCACAGATACGCAGTATTTT.

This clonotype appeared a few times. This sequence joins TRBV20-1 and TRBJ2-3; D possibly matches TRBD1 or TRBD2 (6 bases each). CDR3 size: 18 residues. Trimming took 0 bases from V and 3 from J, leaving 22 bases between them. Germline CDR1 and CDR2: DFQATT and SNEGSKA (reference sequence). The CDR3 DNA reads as TGCAGTGCTAGAGAAGGCGGGGCGAGGAGGAGGGGGACAGATACGCAGTATTTT. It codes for CSAREGGARRRGTDTQYF.

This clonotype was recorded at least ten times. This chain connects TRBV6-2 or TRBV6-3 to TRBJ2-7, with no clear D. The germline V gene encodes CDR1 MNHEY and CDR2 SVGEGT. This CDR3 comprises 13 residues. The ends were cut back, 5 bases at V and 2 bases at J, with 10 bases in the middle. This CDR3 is CASSTDGPYEQYF. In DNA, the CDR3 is TGTGCCAGCAGTACGGACGGACCCTACGAGCAGTACTTC.

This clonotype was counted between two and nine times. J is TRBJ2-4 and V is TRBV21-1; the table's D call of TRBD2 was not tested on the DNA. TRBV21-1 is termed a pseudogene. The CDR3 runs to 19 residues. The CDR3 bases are TGTGCCAGCAGCAAAGGTGGTCTAGCGGGAGGTATAGCCAAAAACATTCAGTACTTC. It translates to CASSKGGLAGGIAKNIQYF.

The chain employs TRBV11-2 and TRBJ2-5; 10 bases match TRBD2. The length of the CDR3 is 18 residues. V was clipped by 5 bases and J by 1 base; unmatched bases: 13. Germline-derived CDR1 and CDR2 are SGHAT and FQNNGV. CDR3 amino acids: CASSTRGSGGTLQETQYF. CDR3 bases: TGTGCCAGCAGCACTCGGGGTAGCGGGGGGACTCTCCAAGAGACCCAGTACTTC.

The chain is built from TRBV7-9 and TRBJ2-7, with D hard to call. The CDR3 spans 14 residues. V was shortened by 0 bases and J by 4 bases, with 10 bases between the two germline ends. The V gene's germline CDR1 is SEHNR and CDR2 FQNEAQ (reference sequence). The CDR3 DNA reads TGTGCCAGCAGCTTAGCCGGGTACTTGTACGAGCAGTACTTC. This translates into CASSLAGYLYEQYF. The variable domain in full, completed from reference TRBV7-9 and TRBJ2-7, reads DTGVSQNPRHKITKRGQNVTFRCDPISEHNRLYWYRQTLGQGPEFLTYFQNEAQLEKSRLLSDRFSAERPKGSFSTLEIQRTEQGDSAMYLCASSLAGYLYEQYFGPGTRLTVT.

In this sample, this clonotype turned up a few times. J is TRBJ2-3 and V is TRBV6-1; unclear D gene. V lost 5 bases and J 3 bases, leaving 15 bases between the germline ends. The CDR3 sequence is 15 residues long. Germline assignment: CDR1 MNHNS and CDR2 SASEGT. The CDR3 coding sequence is TGTGCCAGCAGTATAGGGAACCAGGTTACAGATACGCAGTATTTT. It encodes CASSIGNQVTDTQYF.

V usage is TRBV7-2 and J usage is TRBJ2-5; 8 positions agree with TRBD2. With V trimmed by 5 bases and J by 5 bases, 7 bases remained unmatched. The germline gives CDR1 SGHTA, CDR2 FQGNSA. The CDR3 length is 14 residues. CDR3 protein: CASSHGLAGETQYF. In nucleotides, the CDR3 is TGTGCCAGCAGCCACGGACTAGCCGGGGAGACCCAGTACTTC.

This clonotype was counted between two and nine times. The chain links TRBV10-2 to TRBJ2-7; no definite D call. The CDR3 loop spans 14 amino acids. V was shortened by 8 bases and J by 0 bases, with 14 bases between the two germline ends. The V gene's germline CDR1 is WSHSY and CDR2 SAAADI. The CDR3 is CASHPIGLSYEQYF. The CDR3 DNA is TGCGCCAGCCACCCGATTGGCCTCTCCTACGAGCAGTACTTC.

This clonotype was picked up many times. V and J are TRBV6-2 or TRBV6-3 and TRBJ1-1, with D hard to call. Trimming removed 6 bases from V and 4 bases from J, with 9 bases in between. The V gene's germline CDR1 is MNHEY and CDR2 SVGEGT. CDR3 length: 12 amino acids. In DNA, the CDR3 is TGTGCCAGCAGCCCCCCCTTCACTGAAGCTTTCTTT. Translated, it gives CASSPPFTEAFF.

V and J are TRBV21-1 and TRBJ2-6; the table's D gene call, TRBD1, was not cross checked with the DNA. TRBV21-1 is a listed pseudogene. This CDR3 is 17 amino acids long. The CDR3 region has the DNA TGTGCCAGCAGCCCCCGGACCGTCAGCTCTGGGGCCAACGTCCTGACTTTC. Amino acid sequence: CASSPRTVSSGANVLTF.

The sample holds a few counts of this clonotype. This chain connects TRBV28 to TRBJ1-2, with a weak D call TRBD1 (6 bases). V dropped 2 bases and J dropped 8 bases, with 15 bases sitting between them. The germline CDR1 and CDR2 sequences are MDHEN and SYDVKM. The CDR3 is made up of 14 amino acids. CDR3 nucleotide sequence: TGTGCCAGCAGTTTAGGATGGGGGGCGCGGGGCTACACCTTC. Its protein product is CASSLGWGARGYTF.

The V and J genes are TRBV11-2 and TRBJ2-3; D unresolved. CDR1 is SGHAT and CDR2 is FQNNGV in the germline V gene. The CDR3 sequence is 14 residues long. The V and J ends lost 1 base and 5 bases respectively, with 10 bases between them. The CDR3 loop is CASSLVALGDTQYF. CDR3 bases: TGTGCCAGCAGCTTAGTCGCCCTGGGAGATACGCAGTATTTT.

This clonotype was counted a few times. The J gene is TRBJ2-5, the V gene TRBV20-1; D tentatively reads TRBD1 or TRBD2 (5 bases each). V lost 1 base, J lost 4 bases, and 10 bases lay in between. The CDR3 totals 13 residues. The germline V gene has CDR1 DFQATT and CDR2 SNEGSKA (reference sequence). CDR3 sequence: CSARVPGPETQYF. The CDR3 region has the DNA TGCAGTGCTAGAGTTCCGGGGCCAGAGACCCAGTACTTC.

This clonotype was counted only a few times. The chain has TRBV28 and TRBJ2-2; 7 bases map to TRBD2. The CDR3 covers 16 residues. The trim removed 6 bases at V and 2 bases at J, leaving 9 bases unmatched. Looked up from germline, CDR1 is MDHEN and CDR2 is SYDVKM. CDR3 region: CASSARAGKNTGELFF. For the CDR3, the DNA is TGTGCCAGCAGCGCCCGAGCGGGGAAAAACACCGGGGAGCTGTTTTTT.

CDR3: CASRTRGYQPQHF. In DNA, the CDR3 is TGTGCCAGCAGAACAAGGGGGTATCAGCCCCAGCATTTT. The chain uses TRBV2 and TRBJ1-5; maybe TRBD1 (6 bases). The CDR3 loop spans 13 amino acids. V dropped 6 bases and J dropped 5 bases, with 11 bases sitting between them. CDR1 is SNHLY and CDR2 is FYNNEI in the germline V gene.

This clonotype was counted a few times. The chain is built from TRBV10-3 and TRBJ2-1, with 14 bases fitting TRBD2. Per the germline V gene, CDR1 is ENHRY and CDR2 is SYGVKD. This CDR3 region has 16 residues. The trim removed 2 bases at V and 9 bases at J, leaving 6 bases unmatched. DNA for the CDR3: TGTGCCATCAGTGAGAAGGGACTAGCGGGAGCGTGTGAGCAGTTCTTC. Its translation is CAISEKGLAGACEQFF.